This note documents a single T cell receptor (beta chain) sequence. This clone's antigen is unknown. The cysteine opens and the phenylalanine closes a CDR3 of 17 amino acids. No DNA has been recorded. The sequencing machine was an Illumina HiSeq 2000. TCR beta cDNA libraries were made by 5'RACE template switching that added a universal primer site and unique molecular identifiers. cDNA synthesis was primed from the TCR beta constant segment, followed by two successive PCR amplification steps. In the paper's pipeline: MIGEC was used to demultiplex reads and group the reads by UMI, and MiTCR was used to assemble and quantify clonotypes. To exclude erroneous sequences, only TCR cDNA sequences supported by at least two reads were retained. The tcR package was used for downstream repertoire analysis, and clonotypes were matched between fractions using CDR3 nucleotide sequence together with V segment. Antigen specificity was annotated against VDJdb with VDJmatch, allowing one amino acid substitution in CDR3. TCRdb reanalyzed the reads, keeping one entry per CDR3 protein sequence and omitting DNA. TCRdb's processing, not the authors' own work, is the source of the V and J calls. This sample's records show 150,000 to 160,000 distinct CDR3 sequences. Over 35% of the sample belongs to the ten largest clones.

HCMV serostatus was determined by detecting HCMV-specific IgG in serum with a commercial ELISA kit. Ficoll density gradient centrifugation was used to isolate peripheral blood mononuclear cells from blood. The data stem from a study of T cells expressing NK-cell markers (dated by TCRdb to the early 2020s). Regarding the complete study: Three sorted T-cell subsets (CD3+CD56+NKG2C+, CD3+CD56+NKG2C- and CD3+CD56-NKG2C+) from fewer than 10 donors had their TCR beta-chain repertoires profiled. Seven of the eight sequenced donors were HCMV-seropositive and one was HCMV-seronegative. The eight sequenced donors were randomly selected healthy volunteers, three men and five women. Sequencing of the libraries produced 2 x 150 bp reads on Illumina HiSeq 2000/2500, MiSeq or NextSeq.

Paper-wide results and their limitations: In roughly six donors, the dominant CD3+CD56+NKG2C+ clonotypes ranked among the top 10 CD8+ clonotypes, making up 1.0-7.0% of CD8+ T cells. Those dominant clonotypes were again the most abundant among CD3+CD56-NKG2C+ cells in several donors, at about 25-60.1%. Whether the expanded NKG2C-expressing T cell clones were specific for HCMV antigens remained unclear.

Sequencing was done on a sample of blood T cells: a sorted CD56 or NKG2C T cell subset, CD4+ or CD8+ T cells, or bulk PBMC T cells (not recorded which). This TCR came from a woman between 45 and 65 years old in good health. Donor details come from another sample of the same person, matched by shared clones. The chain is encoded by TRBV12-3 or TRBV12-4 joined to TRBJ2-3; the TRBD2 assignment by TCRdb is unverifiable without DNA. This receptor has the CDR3 CASSWGLAGVTTDTQYF.